The T cell receptor (beta chain) described here comes from a study of blood T cell repertoires in COVID-19. The data were produced by immunoSEQ multiplex PCR, yet TCRdb's version contains in-frame clones alone and is incomplete. The data hold about 440,000 clones, with around 90% observed a single time. The CDR3 consists of 17 residues. The V and J ends lost 4 bases and 7 bases, in that order; junction bases with no gene match: 14. The germline gives CDR1 SGHNT, CDR2 YYREEE (reference sequence). The chain couples TRBV5-4 to TRBJ2-2; the match to TRBD2 covers 9 bases. The material sequenced was PBMCs or T cells enriched from blood (not recorded which). The sequence was collected from a man younger than 30 who had recovered from COVID-19. The chain's CDR3 is CASSPQAGGPTNGELFF. CDR3 sequence (DNA): TGTGCCAGCAGCCCTCAAGCGGGGGGCCCTACGAACGGGGAGCTGTTTTTT.